This T cell receptor (beta chain) emerged from a study of T cell responses to AZD1222 COVID-19 vaccine. This clone was recorded once. Its antigen is still unknown. Study results and caveats: Just 5 or 6 AZD1222 recipients tested seropositive at baseline.

Trimming removed 4 bases from V and 0 bases from J, with 6 bases in between. The CDR3 consists of 13 residues. Germline CDR1 LGHDT, CDR2 YNNKEL (reference sequence). Clones were sequenced by immunoSEQ multiplex PCR, and TCRdb holds only the in-frame ones, with some missing. This sample has 100,000 to 150,000 clones; roughly nine tenths occur once, and the top ten carry 25% to 30%. The chain recombines TRBV3-1 (or the pseudogene TRBV3-2) with TRBJ1-1; D remains unclear. The receptor was isolated from an adult in good health. This sample comprised peripheral blood, obtained on day 0 of AZD1222 vaccination. As DNA, the CDR3 is TGTGCCAGCAGCCGTGGGTTGAACACTGAAGCTTTCTTT. Translation: CASSRGLNTEAFF.